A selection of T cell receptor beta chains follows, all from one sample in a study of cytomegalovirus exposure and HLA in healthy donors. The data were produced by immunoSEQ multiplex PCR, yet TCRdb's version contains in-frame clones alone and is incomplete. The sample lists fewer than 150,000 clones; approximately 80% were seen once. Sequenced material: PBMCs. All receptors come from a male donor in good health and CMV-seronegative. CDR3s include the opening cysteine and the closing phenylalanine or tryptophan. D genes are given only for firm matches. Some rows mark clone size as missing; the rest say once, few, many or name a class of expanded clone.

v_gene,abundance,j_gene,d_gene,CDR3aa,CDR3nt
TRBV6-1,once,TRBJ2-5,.,CANREGETQYF,TGTGCCAACAGGGAGGGAGAGACCCAGTACTTC
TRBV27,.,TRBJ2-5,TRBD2,CASRSLAGGLQETQYF,TGTGCCAGCAGGTCTTTGGCGGGGGGATTACAAGAGACCCAGTACTTC
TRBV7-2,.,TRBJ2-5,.,CASSLGPSQGETQYF,TGTGCCAGCAGCTTAGGACCTAGTCAGGGAGAGACCCAGTACTTC
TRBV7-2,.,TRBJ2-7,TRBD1,CASSLMGQGAIPPYEQYF,TGTGCCAGCAGCTTAATGGGACAGGGGGCCATCCCCCCCTACGAGCAGTACTTC
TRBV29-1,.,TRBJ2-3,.,CSASGTSTDTQYF,TGCAGCGCCTCCGGGACTAGCACAGATACGCAGTATTTT
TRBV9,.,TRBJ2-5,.,CASSSRVGETQYF,TGTGCCAGCAGCTCCCGGGTCGGCGAGACCCAGTACTTC
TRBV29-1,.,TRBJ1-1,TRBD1,CSVLDRDTEAFF,TGCAGCGTTTTAGACAGGGATACTGAAGCTTTCTTT
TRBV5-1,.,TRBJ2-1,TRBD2,CASSLAGTSVYNEQFF,TGCGCCAGCAGCTTGGCCGGGACTAGCGTTTACAATGAGCAGTTCTTC
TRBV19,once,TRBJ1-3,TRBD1,CASSVDRIGNTIYF,TGTGCCAGTAGTGTGGACAGGATTGGAAACACCATATATTTT
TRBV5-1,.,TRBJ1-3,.,CASSLVSGNSGNTIYF,TGCGCCAGCAGCTTGGTTTCCGGGAACTCTGGAAACACCATATATTTT
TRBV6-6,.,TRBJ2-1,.,CASSLQGNEQFF,TGTGCCAGCAGTCTACAGGGAAATGAGCAGTTCTTC
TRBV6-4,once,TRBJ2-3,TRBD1,CASSADRGGADTQYF,TGTGCCAGCAGTGCCGACAGGGGGGGTGCAGATACGCAGTATTTT
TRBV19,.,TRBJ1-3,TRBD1,CASSMRTGRSGNTIYF,TGTGCCAGTAGTATGAGGACAGGGCGCTCTGGAAACACCATATATTTT
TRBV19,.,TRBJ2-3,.,CASSEGPRTDTQYF,TGTGCCAGTAGTGAGGGCCCCCGCACAGATACGCAGTATTTT
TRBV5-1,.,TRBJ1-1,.,CASSLEGRENTEAFF,TGCGCCAGCAGCTTGGAGGGCAGGGAGAACACTGAAGCTTTCTTT
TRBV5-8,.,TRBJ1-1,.,CASSLNRYLEAFF,TGTGCCAGCAGCTTGAACAGATACCTTGAAGCTTTCTTT
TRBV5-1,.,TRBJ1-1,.,CASSFLGGTEAFF,TGCGCCAGCAGCTTTCTGGGGGGGACTGAAGCTTTCTTT
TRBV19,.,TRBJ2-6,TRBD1,CASSLSGGGRYSSGANVLTF,TGTGCCAGTAGTTTATCAGGGGGCGGCAGATACTCCTCTGGGGCCAACGTCCTGACTTTC
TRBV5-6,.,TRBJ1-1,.,CASSSLMSGGTEAFF,TGTGCCAGCAGCTCTTTGATGTCCGGGGGGACTGAAGCTTTCTTT
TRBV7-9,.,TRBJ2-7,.,CASSPEETYEQYF,TGTGCCAGCAGCCCTGAGGAAACCTACGAGCAGTACTTC
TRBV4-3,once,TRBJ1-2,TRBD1,CASSQGAGGFYGYTF,TGCGCCAGCAGCCAGGGGGCAGGGGGATTCTATGGCTACACCTTC
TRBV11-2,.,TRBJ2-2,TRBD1,CASSLDIFDRGKTGELFF,TGTGCCAGCAGCTTAGACATCTTTGACAGGGGGAAGACCGGGGAGCTGTTTTTT
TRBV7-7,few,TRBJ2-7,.,CASFPRRENKQNCEQYF,TGTGCCAGCTTTCCCCGCCGGGAAAACAAACAGAACTGCGAGCAGTACTTC
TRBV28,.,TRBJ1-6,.,CASSLSKGVYSPLHF,TGTGCCAGCAGTTTATCGAAGGGAGTTTATTCACCCCTCCACTTT
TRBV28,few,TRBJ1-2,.,CASGLTRGYTF,TGTGCCAGCGGACTTACAAGGGGCTACACCTTC
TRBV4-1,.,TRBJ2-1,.,CASSPRVQANEQFF,TGCGCCAGCAGCCCCCGGGTTCAAGCGAATGAGCAGTTCTTC
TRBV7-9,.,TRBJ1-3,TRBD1,CASSLATGGRNTIYF,TGTGCCAGCAGCCTGGCGACAGGGGGTCGAAACACCATATATTTT
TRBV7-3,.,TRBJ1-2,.,CASSYDKNYGYTF,TGTGCCAGCAGCTACGACAAGAACTATGGCTACACCTTC
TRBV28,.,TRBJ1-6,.,CASSQGSPLHF,TGTGCCAGCAGCCAGGGTTCACCCCTCCACTTT
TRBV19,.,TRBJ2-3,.,CASSISPSDTQYF,TGTGCCAGTAGTATCTCCCCCTCTGATACGCAGTATTTT
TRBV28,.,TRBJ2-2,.,CAGSTRGARNTGELFF,TGTGCCGGATCGACCAGGGGTGCCAGAAACACCGGGGAGCTGTTTTTT
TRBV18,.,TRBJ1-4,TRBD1,CASSPWQGVSHEKLFF,TGTGCCAGCTCACCGTGGCAGGGGGTCTCACATGAAAAACTGTTTTTT
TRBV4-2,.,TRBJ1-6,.,CASSQEEASPLHF,TGTGCCAGCAGCCAAGAAGAGGCCTCACCCCTCCACTTT
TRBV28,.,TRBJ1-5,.,CASSQRQQHQPQHF,TGTGCCAGCAGCCAAAGACAGCAACATCAGCCCCAGCATTTT
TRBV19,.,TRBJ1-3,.,CASLSMRNSGNTIYF,TGTGCCAGTTTATCTATGAGAAACTCTGGAAACACCATATATTTT
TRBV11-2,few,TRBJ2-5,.,CASSREGGQSGQETQYF,TGTGCCAGCAGCCGAGAGGGGGGGCAGTCGGGCCAAGAGACCCAGTACTTC
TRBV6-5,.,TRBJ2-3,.,CASQRDGVSDTQYF,TGTGCCAGCCAGAGAGACGGAGTCTCCGATACGCAGTATTTT
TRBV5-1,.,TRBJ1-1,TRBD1,CASSPWDSGDTEAFF,TGCGCCAGCAGCCCGTGGGACAGCGGAGACACTGAAGCTTTCTTT
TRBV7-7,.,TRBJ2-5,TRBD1,CASSQAAGQAFETQYF,TGTGCCAGCAGCCAGGCCGCGGGACAGGCTTTCGAGACCCAGTACTTC
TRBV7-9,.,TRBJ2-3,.,CASSLEQGTDTQYF,TGTGCCAGCAGCTTAGAACAGGGCACAGATACGCAGTATTTT
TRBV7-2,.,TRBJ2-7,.,CASSLGPQYEQYF,TGTGCCAGCAGCTTAGGGCCTCAGTACGAGCAGTACTTC
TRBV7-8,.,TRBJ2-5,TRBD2,CASSPWTREETQYF,TGTGCCAGCAGCCCCTGGACTAGGGAGGAGACCCAGTACTTC
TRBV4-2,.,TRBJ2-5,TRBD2,CASSGTGGQETQYF,TGTGCCAGCAGCGGAACGGGGGGACAAGAGACCCAGTACTTC
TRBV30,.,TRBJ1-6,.,CAWSVDSLSPLHF,TGTGCCTGGAGTGTGGACAGCCTTTCACCCCTCCACTTT
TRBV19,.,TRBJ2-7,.,CASRGGGYFYEQYF,TGTGCCAGTAGGGGAGGAGGGTATTTCTACGAGCAGTACTTC
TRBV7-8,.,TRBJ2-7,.,CASSLYQAAYEQYF,TGTGCCAGCAGCTTATATCAGGCCGCCTACGAGCAGTACTTC
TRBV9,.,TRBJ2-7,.,CASSVPSYEQYF,TGTGCCAGCAGTGTCCCTTCGTACGAGCAGTACTTC
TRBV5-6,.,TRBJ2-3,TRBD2,CASSFSGGSTDTQYF,TGTGCCAGCAGCTTTAGCGGGGGCAGCACAGATACGCAGTATTTT
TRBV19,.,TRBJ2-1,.,CASSIRGEQFF,TGTGCCAGTAGTATACGGGGTGAGCAGTTCTTC
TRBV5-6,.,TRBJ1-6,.,CASSLGQDLSPLHF,TGTGCCAGCAGCTTGGGACAGGACCTTTCACCCCTCCACTTT
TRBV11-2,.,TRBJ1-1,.,CASSLDPRGNTEAFF,TGTGCCAGCAGCTTAGATCCACGGGGGAACACTGAAGCTTTCTTT
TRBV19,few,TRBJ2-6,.,CASSPGDSGANVLTF,TGTGCCAGTAGTCCAGGGGATTCTGGGGCCAACGTCCTGACTTTC
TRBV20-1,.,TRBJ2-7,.,CSAGGGYEQYF,TGCAGTGCTGGGGGAGGCTACGAGCAGTATTTC
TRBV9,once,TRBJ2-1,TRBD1,CASSVAQGQGEEQFF,TGTGCCAGCAGCGTAGCTCAAGGACAGGGCGAAGAGCAGTTCTTC
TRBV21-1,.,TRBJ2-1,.,CASSNPAYLAGGLAGPDNEQFF,TGTGCCAGCAGCAACCCCGCGTATCTAGCGGGGGGGCTAGCGGGTCCTGACAATGAGCAGTTCTTC
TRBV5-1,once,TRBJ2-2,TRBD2,CASSGTSVTGELFF,TGCGCCAGCAGCGGGACTAGCGTAACCGGGGAGCTGTTTTTT
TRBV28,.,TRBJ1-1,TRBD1,CASSLGFSHRGVNTEAFF,TGTGCCAGCAGTTTGGGGTTTTCTCACAGGGGGGTGAACACTGAAGCTTTCTTT
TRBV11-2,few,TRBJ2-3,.,CASSSLRGTKSTDTQYF,TGTGCCAGCAGCTCCCTCCGAGGCACGAAAAGCACAGATACGCAGTATTTT
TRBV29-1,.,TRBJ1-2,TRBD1,CSVRTGGYGYTF,TGCAGCGTACGGACAGGGGGATATGGCTACACCTTC